One sample yielded the 16 T cell receptor beta chains listed below, sequenced in a study of chemoradiotherapy in HPV16-positive cancers. TCRdb's copy holds only in-frame clones and misses some; the assay was immunoSEQ multiplex PCR. Of fewer than 40,000 clones in the sample, roughly 90% were seen once. The starting material was blood, obtained from a patient who underwent chemoradiotherapy. These receptors were obtained from a human donor with HPV-associated anogenital cancer.

This clone was detected once. The chain couples TRBV10-1 to TRBJ2-1; D gene uncertain. Germline assignment: CDR1 WNHNN and CDR2 SYGVQD (reference sequence). There are 14 residues in the CDR3. Deletions cut 0 bases from V and 9 bases from J, with 12 bases between. For the CDR3, the DNA is TGCGCCAGCAGTGAGTCTTCGAAAATCGGTGAGCAGTTCTTC. This codes for CASSESSKIGEQFF.

The rearrangement joins TRBV19 to TRBJ2-2, with TRBD1 as a possible D gene (6 bases). The V end lost 3 bases, the J end lost 6 bases, and 23 bases lay between the germline ends. The germline V gene encodes CDR1 LNHDA and CDR2 SQIVND (reference sequence). The CDR3 is 18 residues long. The CDR3 bases are TGTGCCAGTAGTATCCCCGCCTCGCAGCCCTCAGGGGCCGGGGAGCTGTTTTTT. Its translation: CASSIPASQPSGAGELFF.

This chain uses TRBV5-1 with TRBJ1-1; 7 bases fit TRBD1. Per germline, CDR1 SGHRS and CDR2 YFSETQ. The CDR3 sequence is 16 residues long. Trimming took 0 bases from V and 1 from J; bases not matched to a gene: 6. The DNA of the CDR3 is TGCGCCAGCAGCTTGGTAGGGGGCAGTGGGAACACTGAAGCTTTCTTT. Amino acids: CASSLVGGSGNTEAFF. The complete variable domain, with remaining parts taken from reference TRBV5-1 and TRBJ1-1, reads KAGVTQTPRYLIKTRGQQVTLSCSPISGHRSVSWYQQTPGQGLQFLFEYFSETQRNKGNFPGRFSGRQFSNSRSEMNVSTLELGDSALYLCASSLVGGSGNTEAFFGQGTRLTVV.

Written as DNA, the CDR3 is TGTGCCAGCAGTCCCATACAGGGGAATCAGCCCCAGCATTTT. Translating gives CASSPIQGNQPQHF. The V gene is TRBV28, the J gene TRBJ1-5, with 7 bases fitting TRBD1. The germline gives CDR1 MDHEN, CDR2 SYDVKM. The J segment lost 4 bases and the V segment lost 5 bases, leaving 5 bases of the junction unmatched. CDR3 length: 14 amino acids. The full variable domain, rest sourced from reference TRBV28 and TRBJ1-5, is DVKVTQSSRYLVKRTGEKVFLECVQDMDHENMFWYRQDPGLGLRLIYFSYDVKMKEKGDIPEGYSVSREKKERFSLILESASTNQTSMYLCASSPIQGNQPQHFGDGTRLSIL.

The chain joins TRBV15 to TRBJ1-1; D may be TRBD1 (6 bases). CDR1 LNHNV and CDR2 YYDKDF come from the germline V gene (reference sequence). CDR3 size: 14 residues. Trimming stripped 5 bases from V and 6 bases from J, with 16 bases between. For the CDR3, the DNA is TGTGCCACCAGCCCCTACCGGGACACAGCTGAAGCTTTCTTT. Translating gives CATSPYRDTAEAFF.

The CDR3 sequence is CASSLSLSTGEETQYF. As DNA, the CDR3 is TGTGCCAGCAGTTTATCCCTCTCGACAGGGGAAGAGACCCAGTACTTC. The chain has TRBV27 and TRBJ2-5; 8 bases agree with TRBD1. The CDR3 is made up of 16 amino acids. From germline, CDR1 is MNHEY and CDR2 SMNVEV (reference sequence). Unmatched junction bases numbered 6, after V lost 0 bases and J lost 3 bases.

This clone appeared once. J is TRBJ1-5 and V is TRBV19, with 7 nucleotides matching TRBD1. With V trimmed by 2 bases and J by 2 bases, 24 bases remained unmatched. The germline V gene encodes CDR1 LNHDA and CDR2 SQIVND (reference sequence). CDR3 length equals 22 residues. In nucleotides, the CDR3 is TGTGCCAGTAGTATACCACGCGGTATCTTACAGGGGCGGAACCTTGGCAATCAGCCCCAGCATTTT. Residues: CASSIPRGILQGRNLGNQPQHF.

The DNA for the CDR3 is TGCGCCAGCAGCTTGGGTTCTACTCACATGAACACTGAAGCTTTCTTT. As protein: CASSLGSTHMNTEAFF. The chain couples TRBV5-1 to TRBJ1-1; D is ambiguous. V was clipped by 0 bases and J by 0 bases, with 12 bases between them. This CDR3 spans 16 amino acids. Germline CDR1 reads SGHRS; CDR2 reads YFSETQ.

The J gene is TRBJ2-2, the V gene TRBV4-3; 14 positions agree with TRBD2. The V segment lost 0 bases and the J segment 6 bases; nucleotides outside the gene matches: 9. The CDR3 has 19 residues. The germline CDR1 and CDR2 sequences are LGHNA and YSLEER. CDR3 nucleotides: TGCGCCAGCAGCCAAGACGCCGGGACTAGCGGGGGTAATCCCGGGGAGCTGTTTTTT. Encoded protein: CASSQDAGTSGGNPGELFF.

The rearrangement uses TRBV5-4 and TRBJ2-3, with 7 bases matching TRBD2. V shed 0 bases, J shed 5 bases, and the junction held 18 bases outside the gene matches. The germline CDR1 and CDR2 sequences are SGHNT and YYREEE (reference sequence). The CDR3 is 19 amino acids. CDR3 sequence reads: CASSLEESGDLRLGDTQYF. CDR3 in DNA: TGTGCCAGCAGCTTGGAGGAAAGCGGGGACCTTCGACTTGGAGATACGCAGTATTTT.

The V gene is TRBV6-1, the J gene TRBJ2-4; D remains ambiguous. The CDR3 is 13 residues long. V lost 4 bases and J lost 8, with 12 bases in between. CDR1 and CDR2 from the germline V gene are MNHNS and SASEGT. CDR3 bases: TGTGCCAGCAGTGCCACAGCAAAGGACATTCAGTACTTC. Amino acid sequence: CASSATAKDIQYF.

The chain couples TRBV19 to TRBJ1-2; no definite D call. CDR1 and CDR2 from the germline V gene are LNHDA and SQIVND (reference sequence). Trimming left V 1 base short and J 6 bases short, with 9 bases between. The CDR3 length is 13 residues. The CDR3 bases are TGTGCCAGTAGTATAGCTGGGGTGAATGGCTACACCTTC. Translation gives CASSIAGVNGYTF.

This rearrangement joins TRBV6-5 to TRBJ1-1; 8 bases are a match to TRBD1. Germline CDR1 MNHEY, CDR2 SVGAGI. The V gene end was trimmed by 6 bases and the J gene end by 7 bases; junction bases not matched to a gene: 10. CDR3 length equals 14 residues. CDR3 protein: CASSRKTGEVEAFF. CDR3 bases: TGTGCCAGCAGCCGAAAGACAGGGGAGGTTGAAGCTTTCTTT.

V and J are TRBV2 and TRBJ1-2; no clear D. Between the trimmed V and J ends, which lost 6 bases and 10 bases, there was a span of 21 bases. This CDR3 is built from 14 residues. Germline V gene sequence: CDR1 SNHLY, CDR2 FYNNEI. The CDR3: CASRGSSGDTTYTF. DNA of the CDR3: TGTGCCAGCAGAGGGTCGTCTGGTGACACCACCTACACCTTC.

The J gene is TRBJ1-5, the V gene TRBV9; D not resolved. Germline V gene lookup returns CDR1 SGDLS and CDR2 YYNGEE. The V end was cut by 4 bases, the J end by 6 bases, with 14 bases between. There are 14 residues in the CDR3. The CDR3 DNA reads TGTGCCAGCAGCCCACCGCCGTTTTGTCAGCCCCAGCATTTT. Translated: CASSPPPFCQPQHF.

The J gene is TRBJ2-7, the V gene TRBV27; 9 bases line up with TRBD1. Germline V lookup: CDR1 MNHEY, CDR2 SMNVEV (reference sequence). Trimming cost V 6 bases and J 6 bases; bases outside gene matches: 6. This CDR3 has 13 residues. In nucleotides, the CDR3 is TGTGCCAGCAGGGCGGGACAGGGCTTCGAGCAGTACTTC. Its translation: CASRAGQGFEQYF.